Following are 8 T cell receptor beta chains from one sample sequenced in a study of control samples from healthy donors and cancer patients. The data were produced by immunoSEQ multiplex PCR, yet TCRdb's version contains in-frame clones alone and is incomplete. The sample records tens of thousands of clones, around 84% being singletons. Sequenced sample: PBMCs. The receptors shown here come from a man between 60 and 75 years old with colorectal cancer.

This clone was counted once. V gene TRBV30 combines with J gene TRBJ1-1; 8 nucleotides line up with TRBD1. CDR1 is GTSNPN, CDR2 SVGIG, per germline (reference sequence). V lost 5 bases to trimming and J lost 4 bases; unmatched junction nucleotides: 9. The CDR3 sequence is 14 residues long. CDR3 in amino acids: CAWGSVDRATEAFF. Here the CDR3 DNA reads TGTGCCTGGGGCTCCGTGGACAGGGCCACTGAAGCTTTCTTT.

The chain links TRBV24-1 to TRBJ1-2; D is perhaps TRBD1 (6 bases). The length of the CDR3 is 16 residues. The germline gives CDR1 KGHDR, CDR2 SFDVKD. The V end lost 3 bases, the J end lost 0 bases, and 13 bases lay between the germline ends. In DNA, the CDR3 is TGTGCCACCAGTGATCCCGGACAGCGAGCTAACTATGGCTACACCTTC. This codes for CATSDPGQRANYGYTF.

V and J are TRBV6-1 and TRBJ1-6; the D is unclear. Germline lookup yields CDR1 MNHNS and CDR2 SASEGT. The CDR3 totals 15 residues. Between the trimmed V and J ends, which lost 1 base and 6 bases, there was a span of 10 bases. This CDR3 is CASSEVRAGNSPLHF. Here the CDR3 DNA reads TGTGCCAGCAGTGAAGTGAGGGCAGGTAATTCACCCCTCCACTTT.

This chain joins TRBV6-2 or TRBV6-3 and TRBJ1-2; no definite D call. Trimming removed 2 bases from V and 5 bases from J, with 6 bases in between. Looked up from germline, CDR1 is MNHEY and CDR2 is SVGEGT. The CDR3 contains 12 residues. The DNA for the CDR3 is TGTGCCAGCAGTTACGAAAAGTATGGCTACACCTTC. This codes for CASSYEKYGYTF.

This clone was seen only once. CDR3 region: CASSVAPTGTGLHEQYF. As DNA, the CDR3 is TGTGCCAGCAGCGTCGCTCCGACTGGGACAGGGTTACACGAGCAGTACTTC. The chain carries TRBV9 and TRBJ2-7, with TRBD1 identical over 9 bases. The V and J ends lost 2 bases and 5 bases, in that order; junction bases with no gene match: 14. This CDR3 contains 17 residues. Looked up from germline, CDR1 is SGDLS and CDR2 is YYNGEE.

The chain employs TRBV2 and TRBJ1-6, with D tentatively TRBD1 (6 bases). From germline, CDR1 is SNHLY and CDR2 FYNNEI. The length of the CDR3 is 15 residues. Deletions cut 1 base from V and 6 bases from J, with 10 bases between. CDR3 in amino acids: CASSEGGGTNSPLHF. The CDR3 DNA follows: TGTGCCAGCAGTGAAGGGGGGGGCACTAATTCACCCCTCCACTTT.

The rearrangement uses TRBV5-4 and TRBJ1-2; D gene unclear. CDR3 length: 11 residues. Per germline, CDR1 SGHNT and CDR2 YYREEE (reference sequence). Trimming took 4 bases from V and 5 from J, leaving 6 bases between them. CDR3 nucleotides: TGTGCCAGCAGCCCGGGGTATGGCTACACCTTC. Encoded protein: CASSPGYGYTF.

Here the CDR3 DNA reads TGTGCCAGCAGCCCCCTTCCGGCCGGGGAGCTGTTTTTT. As protein: CASSPLPAGELFF. This chain connects TRBV3-1 (or the pseudogene TRBV3-2) to TRBJ2-2, with D unresolved. CDR1 LGHDT and CDR2 YNNKEL come from the germline V gene (reference sequence). V shed 4 bases and J shed 6 bases, with 9 bases lying between them. The CDR3 is made up of 13 amino acids.